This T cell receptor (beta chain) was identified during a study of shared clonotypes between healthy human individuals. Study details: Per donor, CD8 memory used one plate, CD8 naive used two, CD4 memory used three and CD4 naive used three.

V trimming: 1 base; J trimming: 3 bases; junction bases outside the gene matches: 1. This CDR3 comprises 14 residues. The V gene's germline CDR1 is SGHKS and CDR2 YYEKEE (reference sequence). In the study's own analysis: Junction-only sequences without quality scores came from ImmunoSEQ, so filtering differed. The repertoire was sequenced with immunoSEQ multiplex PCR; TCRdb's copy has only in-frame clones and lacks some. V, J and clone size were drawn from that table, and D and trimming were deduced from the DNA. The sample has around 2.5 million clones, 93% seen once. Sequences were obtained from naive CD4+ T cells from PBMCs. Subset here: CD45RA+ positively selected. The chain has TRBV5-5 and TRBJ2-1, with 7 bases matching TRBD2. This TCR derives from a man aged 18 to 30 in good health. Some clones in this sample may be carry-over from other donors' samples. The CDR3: CASSLSGDYNEQFF. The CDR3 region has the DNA TGTGCCAGCAGCTTGAGCGGGGACTACAATGAGCAGTTCTTC.